Below, 17 T cell receptor beta chains from the same sample are listed, as sequenced in a study of OX40 agonist ivuxolimab in advanced cancers. Method: immunoSEQ multiplex PCR; TCRdb's copy keeps in-frame clones and lacks some. This sample has tens of thousands of clones, with about four fifths found just once. Material: CD4+ or CD8+ T cells sorted from blood, obtained in a trial of the OX40 agonist ivuxolimab. These receptors came from an adult with an advanced solid tumor such as melanoma, head and neck, liver or kidney cancer.

The chain combines TRBV5-1 with TRBJ2-5; 14 bases are shared with TRBD2. In germline, CDR1 is SGHRS, CDR2 YFSETQ. Germline trimming cut 4 bases from V and 1 base from J; bases unmatched to any gene: 9. The CDR3 is 18 residues long. As DNA, the CDR3 is TGCGCCAGCAGCCCGGGACTAGCGGGGGTACGAATCCAAGAGACCCAGTACTTC. This sequence encodes CASSPGLAGVRIQETQYF.

This chain links TRBV9 with TRBJ1-4; no definite D call. V lost 3 bases and J 3 bases, leaving 6 bases between the germline ends. The CDR3 has 13 amino acids. Germline V gene lookup returns CDR1 SGDLS and CDR2 YYNGEE. The CDR3 region has the DNA TGTGCCAGCAGCGCGGACTCTAATGAAAAACTGTTTTTT. Amino acid sequence: CASSADSNEKLFF.

The genes are TRBV27 and TRBJ1-6; D is uncertain. CDR3 length: 12 residues. Trimming removed 6 bases from V and 14 bases from J, with 14 bases in between. Germline CDR1 MNHEY, CDR2 SMNVEV (reference sequence). The CDR3 protein is CASSPGTPALHF. As DNA, the CDR3 is TGTGCCAGCAGCCCCGGTACTCCGGCCCTCCACTTT.

The V gene is TRBV6-1, the J gene TRBJ1-2; 9 positions agree with TRBD1. The CDR3 spans 14 residues. Germline V gene sequence: CDR1 MNHNS, CDR2 SASEGT. Trimming at V came to 2 bases and at J to 8 bases, leaving 6 bases not matched to a gene. The CDR3 DNA sequence: TGTGCCAGCAGTGAACAAACAGGGGGCGGAGGCTACACCTTC. This gives the protein CASSEQTGGGGYTF.

The rearrangement links TRBV10-2 to TRBJ2-7; 8 bases match TRBD2. CDR1 WSHSY and CDR2 SAAADI come from the germline V gene. V shed 6 bases, J shed 0 bases, and the junction held 1 base outside the gene matches. This CDR3 region has 13 residues. CDR3 DNA sequence: TGCGCCAGCAGAGGGACTAGCTCCTACGAGCAGTACTTC. As protein: CASRGTSSYEQYF.

This clone has more than one count but fewer than ten. V usage is TRBV10-3 and J usage is TRBJ1-6; 9 nucleotides match TRBD1. Per germline, CDR1 ENHRY and CDR2 SYGVKD. There are 15 residues in the CDR3. Germline trimming cut 6 bases from V and 10 bases from J; bases unmatched to any gene: 10. CDR3 loop: CAIRQGASERSPLHF. The CDR3 DNA sequence: TGTGCCATCAGACAGGGGGCCTCTGAACGGTCACCCCTCCACTTT.

This clone has just one count. This chain joins TRBV5-1 and TRBJ1-1; tentative D call: TRBD1 (6 bases). Germline V gives CDR1 SGHRS, CDR2 YFSETQ. This CDR3 has 12 residues. V was pared by 6 bases and J by 4 bases, with 10 bases between. CDR3 in DNA: TGCGCCAGCAAGGGAGGGGGCACTGAAGCTTTCTTT. Translated, it gives CASKGGGTEAFF.

V is TRBV7-9 and J is TRBJ2-7; D gene uncertain. Between the trimmed V and J ends, which lost 5 bases and 1 base, there was a span of 12 bases. The CDR3 has 14 residues. CDR1 is SEHNR, CDR2 FQNEAQ, per germline (reference sequence). The CDR3 spells CASSPAEVSYEQYF. The CDR3 nucleotides read TGTGCCAGCAGCCCCGCGGAAGTATCCTACGAGCAGTACTTC.

The chain recombines TRBV19 with TRBJ1-2; D may be TRBD1 (5 bases). Trimming took off 10 bases at V and 5 bases at J, with 11 bases between the two ends. The CDR3 consists of 11 residues. Germline CDR1 reads LNHDA; CDR2 reads SQIVND (reference sequence). Written as DNA, the CDR3 is TGTGCCACTCATCAGGGTTATGGCTACACCTTC. This sequence encodes CATHQGYGYTF.

The V gene is TRBV28, the J gene TRBJ2-7; no firm D call. The V gene's germline CDR1 is MDHEN and CDR2 SYDVKM. Trimming removed 4 bases from V and 4 bases from J, with 5 bases in between. This CDR3 contains 11 residues. The CDR3 loop is CASSSQYEQYF. In nucleotides, the CDR3 is TGTGCCAGCAGTTCCCAATACGAGCAGTACTTC.

The J gene is TRBJ2-7, the V gene TRBV28; 9 bases are shared with TRBD1. The CDR3 contains 15 residues. V was pared by 2 bases and J by 3 bases, with 5 bases of the junction left unmatched. Germline V lookup: CDR1 MDHEN, CDR2 SYDVKM. The CDR3 nucleotides are TGTGCCAGCAGTTTAGGACAGGGGAGGATCTACGAGCAGTACTTC. Translating it yields CASSLGQGRIYEQYF.

V usage is TRBV6-1 and J usage is TRBJ2-7, with D perhaps TRBD2 (7 bases). V was shortened by 4 bases and J by 3 bases, with 13 bases between the two germline ends. This CDR3 is 14 amino acids long. Germline V gives CDR1 MNHNS, CDR2 SASEGT. This chain's CDR3 is CASSGGGTSYEQYF. The CDR3 DNA sequence: TGTGCCAGCAGTGGGGGAGGGACAAGCTACGAGCAGTACTTC.

This chain links TRBV5-1 with TRBJ2-2, with D unresolved. Per the germline V gene, CDR1 is SGHRS and CDR2 is YFSETQ. The CDR3 sequence is 15 residues long. Deletions cut 3 bases from V and 1 base from J, with 10 bases between. CDR3 loop: CASSSSVQNTGELFF. As DNA, the CDR3 is TGCGCCAGCAGCTCATCCGTCCAGAACACCGGGGAGCTGTTTTTT. Supplemented by reference TRBV5-1 and TRBJ2-2, the full variable domain reads KAGVTQTPRYLIKTRGQQVTLSCSPISGHRSVSWYQQTPGQGLQFLFEYFSETQRNKGNFPGRFSGRQFSNSRSEMNVSTLELGDSALYLCASSSSVQNTGELFFGEGSRLTVL.

This chain joins TRBV27 and TRBJ2-7, with 8 nucleotides matching TRBD2. Germline V lookup: CDR1 MNHEY, CDR2 SMNVEV (reference sequence). The junction had 5 bases not matched to a gene; V was cut back by 5 bases and J by 2 bases. CDR3 length: 14 residues. In DNA, the CDR3 is TGTGCCAGCAGTGCTAGCGGGCCTACCTACGAGCAGTACTTC. Translated: CASSASGPTYEQYF.

The chain uses TRBV6-1 and TRBJ1-3, with D unresolved. Per the germline V gene, CDR1 is MNHNS and CDR2 is SASEGT. This CDR3 region has 16 residues. V shed 4 bases and J shed 3 bases, with 16 bases lying between them. CDR3 amino acids: CASSASSLWLGNTIYF. The CDR3 DNA reads TGTGCCAGCAGTGCGTCAAGCTTATGGCTTGGAAACACCATATATTTT.

This chain links TRBV30 with TRBJ1-1; no clear D gene. Germline loops: CDR1 GTSNPN, CDR2 SVGIG (reference sequence). This CDR3 has 13 residues. With 1 base removed from V and 4 bases from J, the gap between germline ends came to 10 bases. The CDR3 bases are TGTGCCTGGAGTGATAACGCCGTCACTGAAGCTTTCTTT. Protein product: CAWSDNAVTEAFF.

The rearrangement uses TRBV14 and TRBJ1-1; 7 bases line up with TRBD1. Germline V lookup: CDR1 SGHDN, CDR2 FVKESK. This CDR3 comprises 17 residues. Germline trimming cut 4 bases from V and 3 bases from J; bases unmatched to any gene: 14. CDR3 sequence (DNA): TGTGCCAGCAGCCCTATCAGGGGGGGTGTTTTTCACACTGAAGCTTTCTTT. Translating it yields CASSPIRGGVFHTEAFF. The whole variable domain, filled in from reference TRBV14 and TRBJ1-1, reads EAGVTQFPSHSVIEKGQTVTLRCDPISGHDNLYWYRRVMGKEIKFLLHFVKESKQDESGMPNNRFLAERTGGTYSTLKVQPAELEDSGVYFCASSPIRGGVFHTEAFFGQGTRLTVV.